The clone carrying this T cell receptor (beta chain) was counted a few times. The data were taken from a study of OX40 agonist ivuxolimab in advanced cancers. CDR1 is SQVTM and CDR2 is ANQGSEA in the germline V gene. The ends were cut back, 2 bases at V and 7 bases at J, with 12 bases in the middle. The CDR3 has 12 amino acids. The protocol was immunoSEQ multiplex PCR, while the TCRdb copy is restricted to in-frame clones and leaves out a portion. Here the sample spans about 68,000 clones, about 83% being singletons. Sample: CD4+ or CD8+ T cells sorted from blood, taken in a trial of the OX40 agonist ivuxolimab. This receptor was obtained from an adult with an advanced solid tumor such as melanoma, head and neck, liver or kidney cancer. The chain joins TRBV29-1 to TRBJ2-7; no firm D call. CDR3 DNA: TGCAGCGTTGAACAGACTCTCGGGGAGCAGTACTTC. As protein: CSVEQTLGEQYF.